Below are 6 T cell receptor beta chains sequenced from a single sample in a study of low-dose radiotherapy and immunotherapy resistance in tumors. TRAV- and TRBV-specific primers, spanning alpha and beta chains, primed first-strand cDNA. TCRs were amplified for 15 to 20 PCR cycles with a constant-region primer and V-primer adapter. TCRdb re-analysed the reads in MiXCR, keeping a single row per CDR3 protein. Found here are under 20,000 distinct CDR3 sequences, about 74% of them singletons; the top ten hold roughly 10%. All receptors derive from a human donor with advanced metastatic prostate, ovarian, gallbladder or colorectal cancer (not recorded which). This table probably holds off-target reads from a library built for another chain.

Notes on this clonotype: The junction shows a germline mismatch at one end, possibly a read error. V usage is TRBV6-5 and J usage is TRBJ1-5; D is unclear. Per the germline V gene, CDR1 is MNHEY and CDR2 is SVGAGI. The CDR3 extends over 17 amino acids. CDR3 in DNA: TGTGCCAGCAGTTACTCTATCCCAGCCCTAAGCAATCGGCCCCAGCATTTT. Its protein product is CASSYSIPALSNRPQHF.

V gene TRBV5-4 combines with J gene TRBJ2-1, with a weak D call TRBD2 (6 bases). From germline, CDR1 is SGHNT and CDR2 YYREEE (reference sequence). The CDR3 sequence is 15 residues long. The ends were cut back, 0 bases at V and 5 bases at J, with 12 bases in the middle. CDR3 residues: CASSLVAGTNNEQFF. In nucleotides, the CDR3 is TGTGCCAGCAGCTTGGTGGCGGGAACAAACAATGAGCAGTTCTTC.

This clonotype showed up just once. This rearrangement joins TRBV3-1 to TRBJ2-1, with TRBD2 matching over 7 bases. Germline V CDR1 and CDR2: LGHDT, YNNKEL (reference sequence). The junction had 1 base not matched to a gene; V was cut back by 1 base and J by 1 base. The CDR3 spans 15 residues. In nucleotides, the CDR3 is TGTGCCAGCAGCCAAGCGGGAGGATCCTACAATGAGCAGTTCTTC. Its protein is CASSQAGGSYNEQFF.

There are a few counts of this clonotype. V and J are TRBV6-2 or TRBV6-3 and TRBJ2-3; TRBD2 is a possible D gene (7 bases). CDR1 and CDR2 from the germline V gene are MNHEY and SVGEGT. Trimming pared 10 bases from V and 9 bases from J, leaving 23 bases between. This CDR3 comprises 14 residues. CDR3 protein: CATLGGSGIGTQYF. The CDR3 DNA is TGTGCCACTTTAGGGGGAAGCGGGATCGGAACGCAGTATTTT.

This clonotype was seen a few times. The CDR3 sequence: CASSQMGTLGFNYGYTF. In DNA form, the CDR3 reads TGTGCCAGCAGCCAAATGGGGACGCTAGGATTTAACTATGGCTACACCTTC. The J gene is TRBJ1-2, the V gene TRBV14; a weak D match, TRBD1 (5 bases). Germline loops: CDR1 SGHDN, CDR2 FVKESK. Trimming cost V 2 bases and J 1 base, with 17 bases left between them. The CDR3 sequence is 17 residues long.

This clonotype was seen only once. The CDR3 region is CASSYSDRGNQETQYF. The DNA of the CDR3 is TGTGCCAGCAGTTATTCGGACAGGGGGAATCAAGAGACCCAGTACTTC. This chain links TRBV6-2 or TRBV6-3 with TRBJ2-5, with 10 bases identical to TRBD1. Germline values: CDR1 MNHEY, CDR2 SVGEGT. CDR3 length: 16 amino acids. The V and J ends lost 3 bases and 2 bases, in that order; junction bases with no gene match: 6.